These T cell receptor beta chains were read from a single sample in a study of Graves' ophthalmopathy and Graves' hyperthyroidism. Each CDR3 protein gets one entry after TCRdb re-called the multiplex PCR reads with MiXCR. The table has about 550,000 distinct CDR3 sequences, 39% seen once. The specimen sequenced was peripheral blood or thyroid tissue (not recorded which). These receptors all come from an adult man with Graves' hyperthyroidism. The CDR3 runs from the conserved cysteine through the conserved F or W. D genes are given only for firm matches. Not all rows give a size; the values are once, few, many and, for expanded clones, a class.

V: TRBV12-3/TRBV12-4; J: TRBJ1-5; size: .; D: TRBD1; DNA: TGTGCCAGCAGTTTTGTGGGACAGGTGGTATATAGCAATCAGCCCCAGCATTTT; CDR3: CASSFVGQVVYSNQPQHF
V: TRBV25-1; J: TRBJ1-5; size: .; D: .; DNA: TGTGCCAGCAGTGACATAGCGGGAGTGGGCCAAGAGACCCAGCATTTT; CDR3: CASSDIAGVGQETQHF
V: TRBV13; J: TRBJ2-7; size: many; D: .; DNA: TGTGCCAGCAGCCGAGGACTGGATGGGTCCTACGAGCAGTACTTC; CDR3: CASSRGLDGSYEQYF
V: TRBV19; J: TRBJ2-7; size: many; D: .; DNA: TGTGCCAGTAGTATAGGCGGTGTGGGCTTCGAGCAGTACTTC; CDR3: CASSIGGVGFEQYF
V: TRBV19; J: TRBJ2-7; size: .; D: .; DNA: TGTGCCAGTAGGCCGGGACATACCCCGGGTGAGCAGTACTTC; CDR3: CASRPGHTPGEQYF
V: TRBV6-5; J: TRBJ2-7; size: .; D: TRBD1; DNA: TGTGCCAGCAGCCCCAGACAGGGTATAGTTCCCTACGAGCAGTACTTC; CDR3: CASSPRQGIVPYEQYF
V: TRBV2; J: TRBJ1-5; size: few; D: .; DNA: TGTGCCAGCAGTTACTCGATTACGGGTTCTCACCTGGGCAATCAGCCCCAGCATTTT; CDR3: CASSYSITGSHLGNQPQHF
V: TRBV19; J: TRBJ1-5; size: many; D: .; DNA: TGTGCCAGTAGTAGCGGGACACCCCACAATCAGCCCCAGCATTTT; CDR3: CASSSGTPHNQPQHF
V: TRBV7-9; J: TRBJ2-7; size: .; D: .; DNA: TGTGCCAGCAGTGAATGGGGCAGGAGCTCCTACGAGCAGTACTTC; CDR3: CASSEWGRSSYEQYF
V: TRBV29-1; J: TRBJ2-7; size: .; D: TRBD2; DNA: TGCAGCTTGGACCCCAGCGGGAGGAGGAACGAGCAGTACTTC; CDR3: CSLDPSGRRNEQYF
V: TRBV12-3/TRBV12-4; J: TRBJ2-1; size: few; D: .; DNA: TGTGCCAGCAGTTGGGAGGTGTCCTACAATGAGCAGTTCTTC; CDR3: CASSWEVSYNEQFF
V: TRBV10-1; J: TRBJ2-2; size: .; D: TRBD1; DNA: TGCGCCAGCAGTCCAGGACCCAACAACAGGGGGCTAGCGAACACCGGGGAGCTGCTTTTT; CDR3: CASSPGPNNRGLANTGELLF
V: TRBV7-2; J: TRBJ1-5; size: many; D: .; DNA: TGTGCCAGCAGCTTAGATTCTGGGACTCAGCCCCAGCATTTT; CDR3: CASSLDSGTQPQHF
V: TRBV24-1; J: TRBJ2-5; size: many; D: .; DNA: TGTGCCACCAGCGGCGGGACCTTACAAGAGACCCAGTACTTC; CDR3: CATSGGTLQETQYF
V: TRBV5-6; J: TRBJ2-5; size: .; D: TRBD2; DNA: TGTGCCAGCAGTTTCGGGACTAGCGGACCGAGTGAGCAGTACTTC; CDR3: CASSFGTSGPSEQYF
V: TRBV5-1; J: TRBJ1-1; size: few; D: TRBD1; DNA: TGCGCCAGCAGCAACCGGGACAGGACTCACACTGAAGCTTTCTTT; CDR3: CASSNRDRTHTEAFF
V: TRBV24-1; J: TRBJ2-7; size: .; D: TRBD2; DNA: TGTGCCACCAGTGTCACCGCCGGGACTAGGGGATACAATGAGCAGTACTTC; CDR3: CATSVTAGTRGYNEQYF
V: TRBV2; J: TRBJ2-5; size: .; D: TRBD1; DNA: TGTGCCAGCCTCCGGGACAGACAAGAGACCCAGTACTTC; CDR3: CASLRDRQETQYF
V: TRBV12-3/TRBV12-4; J: TRBJ2-3; size: .; D: TRBD2; DNA: TGTGCCAGCAGTTATACGGGGGGGCCAAGAAGCACAGATACGCAGTATTTT; CDR3: CASSYTGGPRSTDTQYF
V: TRBV27; J: TRBJ2-7; size: few; D: TRBD1; DNA: TGTGCCAGCAGTCTAGCTACCGGGACAGCCGCCTACGAGCAGTACTTC; CDR3: CASSLATGTAAYEQYF
V: TRBV6-5; J: TRBJ1-1; size: many; D: TRBD1; DNA: TGTGCCAGCAGTATACAGGGGGCCGCGAACACTGAAGCTTTCTTT; CDR3: CASSIQGAANTEAFF
V: TRBV4-2; J: TRBJ1-3; size: .; D: .; DNA: TGTGCCAGCAGCCAAGTTGCACTAGCGGGAAACACCATATATTTT; CDR3: CASSQVALAGNTIYF
V: TRBV14; J: TRBJ1-2; size: many; D: TRBD1; DNA: TGTGCCAGCAGCCAAGGTCCACAGGGGGTTAGAGGCTACACCTTC; CDR3: CASSQGPQGVRGYTF
V: TRBV20-1; J: TRBJ2-2; size: many; D: TRBD1; DNA: TGCAGTGCCGTCCCGGGACAGGGACCGAACACCGGGGAGCTGTTTTTT; CDR3: CSAVPGQGPNTGELFF
V: TRBV6-1; J: TRBJ1-1; size: .; D: .; DNA: TGTGCCAGCGGGGGCGGCCCAGGGTGGGACACTGAAGCTTTCTTT; CDR3: CASGGGPGWDTEAFF
V: TRBV10-2; J: TRBJ1-4; size: many; D: TRBD1; DNA: TGCGCCAGCAGAGAAGGACAGGGTGTCGGTGAAAAACTGTTTTTT; CDR3: CASREGQGVGEKLFF
V: TRBV2; J: TRBJ2-6; size: .; D: .; DNA: TGTGCCAGCAGTGAAGCGGAGGCCAGGTCTGGGGCCAACGTCCTGACTTTC; CDR3: CASSEAEARSGANVLTF
V: TRBV19; J: TRBJ1-1; size: .; D: .; DNA: TGTGCCAGTAGTATAGACCTCCCAGCGGGGACTGAAGCTTTCTTT; CDR3: CASSIDLPAGTEAFF
V: TRBV15; J: TRBJ1-5; size: many; D: .; DNA: TGTGCCACCAGCAGAGGACGGCAGCGCAATCAGCCCCAGCATTTT; CDR3: CATSRGRQRNQPQHF
V: TRBV27; J: TRBJ1-6; size: many; D: TRBD1; DNA: TGTGCCAGCAGTTCTTGGCAGGGACAGGGTGTTTCACCCCTCCACTTT; CDR3: CASSSWQGQGVSPLHF
V: TRBV7-2; J: TRBJ2-7; size: .; D: TRBD1; DNA: TGTGCCAGCAGCTCCGCAGGGGGCTCCTACGAGCAGTACTTC; CDR3: CASSSAGGSYEQYF
V: TRBV9; J: TRBJ2-5; size: .; D: TRBD1; DNA: TGTGCCAGTTACGGGGGACAGGGATACCAAGAGACCCAGTACTTC; CDR3: CASYGGQGYQETQYF
V: TRBV19; J: TRBJ1-5; size: .; D: TRBD1; DNA: TGTGCCAGCCTACCCTGGACAGGCGAAAATCAGCCCCAGCATTTT; CDR3: CASLPWTGENQPQHF